These 28 T cell receptor beta chains came from one sample sequenced in a study of T cells in Graves' hyperthyroidism and ophthalmopathy. TCR beta CDR3 sequences were amplified from RNA transcripts. Carried out on the TCR CDR3, a first-round RT-PCR used the HTBI primer set. TCRdb passed the multiplex PCR reads through MiXCR, listing each CDR3 protein once. Seen here are about 370,000 distinct CDR3 sequences, approximately 16% observed once, and the top ten hold roughly 19%. The sample was blood. These receptor sequences come from a woman aged 55-70 years with Graves' ophthalmopathy.

This clonotype appeared many times. J is TRBJ2-7 and V is TRBV28; 7 bases fit TRBD2. The CDR3 runs 12 residues. Germline CDR1 and CDR2: MDHEN and SYDVKM. Trimming removed 5 bases from V and 6 bases from J; junction bases left unmatched: 4. CDR3 nucleotide sequence: TGTGCCAGCAGTCGGGACTATTCCGAGCAGTACTTC. Its protein product is CASSRDYSEQYF.

This clonotype was detected only a few times. The gene calls are TRBV9 and TRBJ2-3; D could derive from TRBD1 or TRBD2 (6 bases each). The CDR3 runs to 15 residues. Looked up from germline, CDR1 is SGDLS and CDR2 is YYNGEE. V was cut by 0 bases and J by 1 base, with 9 bases left in between. In nucleotides, the CDR3 is TGTGCCAGCAGCGTAGTGGAGGGGGGCACAGATACGCAGTATTTT. This translates into CASSVVEGGTDTQYF.

The gene calls are TRBV5-1 and TRBJ2-5; either TRBD1 or TRBD2 may fit D (5 bases each). The germline V and J ends were trimmed by 3 bases and 2 bases, with 14 bases remaining between them. Germline assignment: CDR1 SGHRS and CDR2 YFSETQ. The CDR3 runs to 15 residues. DNA of the CDR3: TGCGCCAGCAGCTCCCGGGACGCCTTTCAAGAGACCCAGTACTTC. Its protein is CASSSRDAFQETQYF. Full variable domain (remainder filled in from reference TRBV5-1 and TRBJ2-5): KAGVTQTPRYLIKTRGQQVTLSCSPISGHRSVSWYQQTPGQGLQFLFEYFSETQRNKGNFPGRFSGRQFSNSRSEMNVSTLELGDSALYLCASSSRDAFQETQYFGPGTRLLVL.

This clonotype was seen more than once but under ten times. The V call is TRBV4-2, the J call TRBJ1-1; TRBD1 aligns across 7 bases. Germline CDR1 LGHNA, CDR2 YNFKEQ. With 4 bases clipped from V and 3 bases from J, the junction kept 5 bases outside the gene matches. The CDR3 is 14 residues long. The CDR3 DNA is TGTGCCAGCAGCCCGACAGGGAGGGACACTGAAGCTTTCTTT. Encoded protein: CASSPTGRDTEAFF.

This clonotype was seen only a few times. This sequence joins TRBV6-1 and TRBJ2-7; D gene uncertain. The germline CDR1 and CDR2 sequences are MNHNS and SASEGT. V was cut by 6 bases and J by 5 bases, with 14 bases left in between. This CDR3 spans 13 amino acids. The DNA of the CDR3 is TGTGCCAGCAGCCTACCTCCCTTGGACGAGCAGTACTTC. This gives the protein CASSLPPLDEQYF.

This clonotype was counted at least ten times. CDR3 protein: CASSGRGFF. The CDR3 region has the DNA TGTGCCAGCAGTGGCAGGGGTTTCTTT. The genes are TRBV6-1 and TRBJ1-1, with a possible D match to TRBD1 (6 bases). V was shortened by 4 bases and J by 13 bases, with 7 bases between the two germline ends. This CDR3 is 9 amino acids long. In germline, CDR1 is MNHNS, CDR2 SASEGT.

The rearrangement joins TRBV29-1 to TRBJ2-3, with 10 nucleotides matching TRBD2. V trimming: 5 bases; J trimming: 3 bases; junction bases outside the gene matches: 5. This CDR3 comprises 14 residues. From germline, CDR1 is SQVTM and CDR2 ANQGSEA. The CDR3 protein is CSVCASGRTDTQYF. The CDR3 DNA sequence: TGCAGCGTTTGCGCTAGCGGGAGAACAGATACGCAGTATTTT.

Note on this clonotype: A much larger clonotype is one base distant, so this may be a read error. This sequence joins TRBV12-5 and TRBJ2-2; maybe TRBD2 (5 bases). CDR1 is LGHNT, CDR2 FRNRAP, per germline. This CDR3 has 15 residues. In DNA form, the CDR3 reads TGTGCTAGTGGAAGTAGGGCTCCGAACACCGGGGAGCTGGTTTTT. It codes for CASGSRAPNTGELVF.

This chain connects TRBV2 to TRBJ2-1; D may correspond to TRBD1 or TRBD2 (5 bases each). Trimming cost V 7 bases and J 6 bases, with 16 bases left between them. Germline V gives CDR1 SNHLY, CDR2 FYNNEI. The CDR3 extends over 14 amino acids. CDR3 region: CASTEGRGSNEQFF. The CDR3 nucleotides are TGTGCCAGCACCGAGGGGAGAGGGTCCAATGAGCAGTTCTTC. Using reference TRBV2 and TRBJ2-1 for the parts outside the CDR3, the full variable domain is EPEVTQTPSHQVTQMGQEVILRCVPISNHLYFYWYRQILGQKVEFLVSFYNNEISEKSEIFDDQFSVERPDGSNFTLKIRSTKLEDSAMYFCASTEGRGSNEQFFGPGTRLTVL.

This clonotype has just one count. A much larger clone lies a single base off, so this may be a read error. J is TRBJ1-6 and V is TRBV2; D is perhaps TRBD1 (5 bases). Trimming stripped 6 bases from V and 8 bases from J, with 11 bases between. CDR1 is SNHLY and CDR2 is FYNNEI in the germline V gene. The CDR3 extends over 13 amino acids. CDR3 sequence reads: CASSRTPDSPLHF. CDR3 nucleotide sequence: TGTGCCAGCAGCCGGACACCGGATTCACCCCTCCACTTT.

This clonotype was seen a single time. An end of the junction does not agree with germline; a read error may underlie this. This chain links TRBV5-1 with TRBJ1-1; D unresolved. Germline V gene sequence: CDR1 SGHRS, CDR2 YFSETQ. The CDR3 is 14 residues long. CDR3 in DNA: TGCGCCAGCAGCTTGGGGGTACAGAACGCTGAAGCTTTCTTT. This codes for CASSLGVQNAEAFF.

This clonotype appeared many times. This rearrangement joins TRBV7-2 to TRBJ2-1; a possible D gene is TRBD2 (5 bases). Looked up from germline, CDR1 is SGHTA and CDR2 is FQGNSA. This CDR3 region has 14 residues. V gave up 5 bases and J gave up 6 bases, with 14 bases separating them. CDR3 in DNA: TGTGCCAGCAGCCTCGACGCTAGCAGCAATGAGCAGTTCTTC. Translating gives CASSLDASSNEQFF.

This clonotype appeared a few times. The chain links TRBV6-1 to TRBJ2-7; 7 positions agree with TRBD1. V trimming: 7 bases; J trimming: 3 bases; junction bases outside the gene matches: 12. The CDR3 has 15 residues. The germline V gene encodes CDR1 MNHNS and CDR2 SASEGT. The DNA for the CDR3 is TGTGCCAGCAACCCCGACAGGGTGGTTTACTACGAGCAGTACTTC. This sequence encodes CASNPDRVVYYEQYF.

At least ten counts were recorded for this clonotype. The chain couples TRBV2 to TRBJ2-7; D ambiguous. Trimming left V 5 bases short and J 0 bases short, with 11 bases between. This CDR3 has 14 amino acids. CDR1 is SNHLY, CDR2 FYNNEI, per germline. The CDR3 here is CASSPSSYSYEQYF. The CDR3 bases are TGTGCCAGCAGTCCTTCATCCTACTCCTACGAGCAGTACTTC.

This clonotype was counted between two and nine times. The chain has TRBV24-1 and TRBJ2-1; D is tentatively TRBD1 or TRBD2 (5 bases each). Germline V lookup: CDR1 KGHDR, CDR2 SFDVKD. The CDR3 is 12 residues long. Trimming removed 4 bases at V and 11 bases at J, with 11 bases between. The CDR3 DNA reads as TGTGCCACCAGTGAAACCGGGACCAAGCAGTTCTTC. It specifies CATSETGTKQFF.

This chain connects TRBV6-1 to TRBJ1-3; TRBD1 aligns across 8 bases. CDR1 MNHNS and CDR2 SASEGT come from the germline V gene. V trimming: 6 bases; J trimming: 3 bases; junction bases outside the gene matches: 4. CDR3 size: 14 residues. Written as DNA, the CDR3 is TGTGCCAGCAGCGACAGGGGAGATGGAAACACCATATATTTT. Residues: CASSDRGDGNTIYF.

Many counts were recorded for this clonotype. V is TRBV28 and J is TRBJ2-7; unclear D gene. CDR1 is MDHEN, CDR2 SYDVKM, per germline. V lost 4 bases and J lost 5, with 6 bases in between. This CDR3 has 11 amino acids. CDR3 in amino acids: CASSSRNEQYF. The CDR3 DNA reads TGTGCCAGCAGTTCTAGGAACGAGCAGTACTTC.

This clonotype was seen many times. The genes are TRBV27 and TRBJ2-3; D is possibly TRBD1 (5 bases). The CDR3 is 15 residues long. V was pared by 2 bases and J by 4 bases, with 13 bases between. Germline V lookup: CDR1 MNHEY, CDR2 SMNVEV (reference sequence). The DNA of the CDR3 is TGTGCCAGCAGTTTAAACAGGCCAGGGCCAGATACGCAGTATTTT. Translating gives CASSLNRPGPDTQYF.

Many counts were recorded for this clonotype. The rearrangement uses TRBV6-6 and TRBJ1-2; D remains unclear. The CDR3 is 14 residues long. Trimming stripped 0 bases from V and 2 bases from J, with 7 bases between. The germline V gene encodes CDR1 MNHNY and CDR2 SVGAGI (reference sequence). This chain's CDR3 is CASSYSLGNYGYTF. The CDR3 DNA follows: TGTGCCAGCAGTTACTCCTTGGGAAACTATGGCTACACCTTC.

About this clonotype itself: Mismatch with germline at one junction end may stem from a read error. The V gene is TRBV24-1, the J gene TRBJ2-5; possibly TRBD1 for D (5 bases). CDR1 KGHDR and CDR2 SFDVKD come from the germline V gene. The CDR3 is made up of 14 amino acids. This CDR3 reads CAISGNRFQETQYF. CDR3 coding DNA: TGTGCCATCAGTGGTAACAGGTTCCAAGAGACCCAGTACTTC.

This clonotype was observed at least ten times. The chain recombines TRBV11-2 with TRBJ2-3; D might be TRBD2 (6 bases). V shed 1 base and J shed 5 bases, with 10 bases lying between them. CDR3 length: 14 amino acids. Germline assignment: CDR1 SGHAT and CDR2 FQNNGV. CDR3 DNA sequence: TGTGCCAGCAGCTTAGGACTAGGACAAGATACGCAGTATTTT. Translating it yields CASSLGLGQDTQYF.

As regards this clonotype: A read error may be the cause here, since a much bigger clone is one base away. V gene TRBV6-1 combines with J gene TRBJ1-1, with D unresolved. Germline CDR1 reads MNHNS; CDR2 reads SASEGT. This CDR3 comprises 12 residues. The V and J ends lost 11 bases and 3 bases respectively, with 13 bases between them. The CDR3 here is CAGKEGYTEAFF. CDR3 sequence (DNA): TGTGCCGGCAAAGAGGGTTACACTGAAGCTTTCTTT.

This clonotype was counted ten times or more. The chain joins TRBV28 to TRBJ1-1; 8 bases align to TRBD1. CDR1 and CDR2 (germline): MDHEN, SYDVKM. CDR3 length: 19 amino acids. The junction had 14 bases not matched to a gene; V was cut back by 1 base and J by 1 base. The CDR3 DNA reads TGTGCCAGCAGTTTATCCTTGACAGGGGAGGCTAGGGGGAACACTGAAGCTTTCTTT. Protein product: CASSLSLTGEARGNTEAFF.

This clonotype showed up many times. The chain employs TRBV30 and TRBJ2-3; TRBD1 aligns across 7 bases. V lost 3 bases to trimming and J lost 0 bases; unmatched junction nucleotides: 3. This CDR3 is 14 amino acids long. Per germline, CDR1 GTSNPN and CDR2 SVGIG (reference sequence). The CDR3 is CAWSRGSSTDTQYF. CDR3 bases: TGTGCCTGGAGCAGGGGGTCTAGCACAGATACGCAGTATTTT.

This chain links TRBV15 with TRBJ2-5; D uncertain. The germline gives CDR1 LNHNV, CDR2 YYDKDF (reference sequence). This CDR3 spans 13 amino acids. V lost 0 bases to trimming and J lost 5 bases, with 7 bases between them. CDR3 DNA sequence: TGTGCCACCAGCAGAGAAGGGTGGGAGACCCAGTACTTC. It encodes CATSREGWETQYF.

This clonotype was recorded at least ten times. The gene calls are TRBV20-1 and TRBJ2-5; D may correspond to TRBD1 or TRBD2 (5 bases each). The CDR3 has 13 residues. Germline V gene lookup returns CDR1 DFQATT and CDR2 SNEGSKA (reference sequence). Trimming shortened V by 8 bases and J by 2 bases, and 15 bases separated the two germline ends. In nucleotides, the CDR3 is TGCAGTTCAAGTGGGGACCCACAAGAGACCCAGTACTTC. Residues: CSSSGDPQETQYF.

This clonotype showed up many times. The chain uses TRBV5-1 and TRBJ2-1; a weak D match, TRBD1 (5 bases). The CDR3 extends over 12 amino acids. V was shortened by 5 bases and J by 3 bases, with 6 bases between the two germline ends. Germline V CDR1 and CDR2: SGHRS, YFSETQ. The CDR3 is CASRDSYNEQFF. CDR3 bases: TGCGCCAGCAGAGACAGCTACAATGAGCAGTTCTTC.

This clonotype appeared many times. V and J are TRBV2 and TRBJ2-3; no clear D. The CDR3 length is 15 residues. V lost 6 bases and J 5 bases, leaving 18 bases between the germline ends. Germline CDR1 is SNHLY and CDR2 is FYNNEI. CDR3 in DNA: TGTGCCAGCAGCCCCCTTGGCACGATGGAAGATACGCAGTATTTT. This codes for CASSPLGTMEDTQYF.